The clone carrying this T cell receptor (beta chain) was observed a few times. This entry comes from a study of blood T cell repertoires in COVID-19. Overall study: T cells, B-cell-depleted T cells, or PBMCs provided the cDNA or gDNA that served as material.

CDR3 size: 16 residues. Trimming cost V 8 bases and J 6 bases; bases outside gene matches: 12. The germline gives CDR1 SNHLY, CDR2 FYNNEI. Here immunoSEQ multiplex PCR was the method, and the copy in TCRdb shows in-frame clones only, minus some. Of roughly 200,000 clones in the sample, 87% are singletons; the top ten hold about a fifth. The sequenced sample was peripheral blood. The genes are TRBV2 and TRBJ1-4; 10 nucleotides match TRBD1. The source of this sequence is a man between 60 and 75 years old with active or convalescent COVID-19. CDR3 amino acids: CASGGQGIGGDEKLFF. For the CDR3, the DNA is TGTGCCAGCGGGGGACAGGGGATAGGAGGTGATGAAAAACTGTTTTTT.